Listed here is a single T cell receptor beta chain. What it binds is unknown. The V end lost 5 bases, the J end lost 2 bases, and 13 bases lay between the germline ends. The CDR3 covers 15 residues. In germline, CDR1 is MDHEN, CDR2 SYDVKM. These data are taken from a study of T cell responses to AZD1222 COVID-19 vaccine. Overall study results and limits: Repertoires were sampled only after the peak T cell response. Just 6 or 7 people given AZD1222 tested seropositive at baseline. Elevations in Spike-specific TCR breadth and depth followed administration of two AZD1222 doses.

Using immunoSEQ multiplex PCR, the repertoire was profiled, and TCRdb retains in-frame clones only, with some absent. The table shows about 260,000 clones, with 90% to 95% occurring only once. This chain connects TRBV28 to TRBJ1-5; D gene ambiguous. The clonotype comes from an adult in good health. The sequenced sample was peripheral blood, obtained on day 0 of AZD1222 vaccination. The CDR3 here is CASSPPDRGNQPQHF. Written as DNA, the CDR3 is TGTGCCAGCAGTCCTCCGGACCGGGGCAATCAGCCCCAGCATTTT.